One sample yielded the 20 T cell receptor beta chains listed below, sequenced in a study of CD8+ T cells in alopecia areata. Sequencing relied on a cDNA template that was reverse transcribed from extracted RNA. Libraries were prepared by immunoSEQ multiplex PCR; TCRdb keeps only in-frame clonotypes and omits some of them. The table has 42,000 or so clones, just under 95% seen once. Indicated treatment: oral pan-JAK inhibitor, 5-10 mg twice daily. The starting material was CD8+ T cells sorted from blood, obtained at week 24, from a patient treated with tofacitinib. The receptors stem from a human donor with alopecia areata.

This rearrangement joins TRBV5-4 to TRBJ2-7, with TRBD1 identical over 8 bases. The V segment lost 4 bases and the J segment 3 bases; nucleotides outside the gene matches: 6. Germline V lookup: CDR1 SGHNT, CDR2 YYREEE (reference sequence). The CDR3 runs 14 residues. The CDR3 sequence: CASSQDRVSYEQYF. The CDR3 coding sequence is TGTGCCAGCAGCCAGGACAGGGTAAGCTACGAGCAGTACTTC.

The CDR3 DNA reads TGCGCCAGCAGCCCCGGGGACGAGCAGTACTTC. It translates to CASSPGDEQYF. The chain employs TRBV4-1 and TRBJ2-7, with a possible D match to TRBD2 (5 bases). Germline CDR1 reads MGHRA; CDR2 reads YSYEKL. The ends were cut back, 4 bases at V and 5 bases at J, with 6 bases in the middle. The CDR3 extends over 11 amino acids.

The V gene is TRBV27, the J gene TRBJ2-7; D is uncertain. Germline CDR1 reads MNHEY; CDR2 reads SMNVEV (reference sequence). Trimming left V 4 bases short and J 6 bases short, with 13 bases between. The CDR3 has 13 residues. CDR3 sequence (DNA): TGTGCCAGCAGTTCCGGTCAGGTCTCCGAGCAGTACTTC. It yields the protein CASSSGQVSEQYF.

The CDR3 sequence: CSVEGSGMDTQYF. Written as DNA, the CDR3 is TGCAGCGTTGAAGGGTCGGGGATGGATACGCAGTATTTT. The chain uses TRBV29-1 and TRBJ2-3, with D perhaps TRBD2 (5 bases). V lost 1 base and J lost 6, with 11 bases in between. This CDR3 is built from 13 residues. The germline gives CDR1 SQVTM, CDR2 ANQGSEA.

This chain links TRBV4-3 with TRBJ2-7; maybe TRBD1 (5 bases). Trimming pared 1 base from V and 5 bases from J, leaving 15 bases between. The germline gives CDR1 LGHNA, CDR2 YSLEER. The CDR3 extends over 15 amino acids. This chain's CDR3 is CASSQVAGPSNEQYF. The CDR3 nucleotides are TGCGCCAGCAGCCAAGTGGCAGGGCCATCGAACGAGCAGTACTTC.

The chain links TRBV10-3 to TRBJ2-1; 9 bases are a match to TRBD1. The CDR3 is made up of 16 amino acids. Germline lookup yields CDR1 ENHRY and CDR2 SYGVKD. The V segment lost 0 bases and the J segment 1 base; nucleotides outside the gene matches: 1. DNA of the CDR3: TGTGCCATCAGTGAGTCCGGGACAGGGTCCTACAATGAGCAGTTCTTC. It codes for CAISESGTGSYNEQFF.

The chain combines TRBV29-1 with TRBJ2-2; 7 bases align to TRBD2. Germline-derived CDR1 and CDR2 are SQVTM and ANQGSEA. V lost 6 bases, J lost 3 bases, and 13 bases stayed unmatched. This CDR3 region has 16 residues. The CDR3: CSVGGNWQPDTGELFF. The CDR3 region has the DNA TGCAGCGTGGGGGGGAATTGGCAGCCGGACACCGGGGAGCTGTTTTTT.

The V and J genes are TRBV29-1 and TRBJ2-4; D is possibly TRBD1 (6 bases). The germline gives CDR1 SQVTM, CDR2 ANQGSEA. Trimming cost V 4 bases and J 2 bases, with 6 bases left between them. This CDR3 comprises 12 residues. Written as DNA, the CDR3 is TGCAGCGTTGGGGGGCCCAAAAACATTCAGTACTTC. This gives the protein CSVGGPKNIQYF.

This clone has just one count. The chain is built from TRBV28 and TRBJ2-7; D might be TRBD1 or TRBD2, each matching 6 bases. The CDR3 sequence is 17 residues long. V dropped 1 base and J dropped 2 bases, with 18 bases sitting between them. Germline V gives CDR1 MDHEN, CDR2 SYDVKM. The chain's CDR3 is CASSLYAGQTPPYEQYF. CDR3 nucleotide sequence: TGTGCCAGCAGTTTATACGCGGGACAAACCCCCCCCTACGAGCAGTACTTC.

The V gene is TRBV6-5, the J gene TRBJ2-1; 9 nucleotides align to TRBD1. The CDR3 runs to 15 residues. V was clipped by 2 bases and J by 7 bases; unmatched bases: 6. From germline, CDR1 is MNHEY and CDR2 SVGAGI. This CDR3 is CASSYGTGTANEQFF. The CDR3 nucleotides read TGTGCCAGCAGTTACGGGACAGGGACGGCTAATGAGCAGTTCTTC.

This chain joins TRBV15 and TRBJ2-2; maybe TRBD1 (6 bases). Germline V gives CDR1 LNHNV, CDR2 YYDKDF (reference sequence). Trimming left V 1 base short and J 6 bases short, with 9 bases between. This CDR3 spans 14 amino acids. CDR3 coding DNA: TGTGCCACCAGCAGAGCGCAGGGGCCCGGGGAGCTGTTTTTT. Translated, it gives CATSRAQGPGELFF.

This clone was seen only once. The rearrangement links TRBV4-3 to TRBJ2-5, with D perhaps matching TRBD1 (5 bases). The V end lost 4 bases, the J end lost 5 bases, and 17 bases lay between the germline ends. In germline, CDR1 is LGHNA, CDR2 YSLEER. The CDR3 extends over 15 amino acids. The CDR3 protein is CASSLTDSAAETQYF. CDR3 nucleotides: TGCGCCAGCAGCCTGACCGACAGTGCCGCGGAGACCCAGTACTTC.

The chain links TRBV4-2 to TRBJ2-1, with D perhaps matching TRBD2 (5 bases). Per germline, CDR1 LGHNA and CDR2 YNFKEQ. The CDR3 covers 15 residues. V lost 3 bases, J lost 5 bases, and 14 bases lay in between. In DNA, the CDR3 is TGTGCCAGCAGCCATGATCCGGGATCGAACAATGAGCAGTTCTTC. Its translation is CASSHDPGSNNEQFF.

The chain carries TRBV2 and TRBJ1-2; possible D gene TRBD1, 5 bases. Trimming shortened V by 4 bases and J by 2 bases, and 11 bases separated the two germline ends. Germline V gene lookup returns CDR1 SNHLY and CDR2 FYNNEI. CDR3 length equals 14 residues. This CDR3 is CASSGGEVNYGYTF. CDR3 DNA: TGTGCCAGCAGTGGAGGGGAAGTGAACTATGGCTACACCTTC.

The chain carries TRBV29-1 and TRBJ2-3; unclear D gene. Germline CDR1 is SQVTM and CDR2 is ANQGSEA. This CDR3 is 14 amino acids long. Deletions cut 0 bases from V and 5 bases from J, with 12 bases between. In nucleotides, the CDR3 is TGCAGCGTTGAAGAGGATTCCCCCGGAGATACGCAGTATTTT. It specifies CSVEEDSPGDTQYF.

The J gene is TRBJ2-1, the V gene TRBV14; possible D gene TRBD2, 5 bases. The ends were cut back, 0 bases at V and 9 bases at J, with 15 bases in the middle. This CDR3 has 15 amino acids. Germline V gene sequence: CDR1 SGHDN, CDR2 FVKESK. CDR3 residues: CASSQDWVSGGEQFF. The CDR3 region has the DNA TGTGCCAGCAGCCAAGATTGGGTATCAGGAGGTGAGCAGTTCTTC.

The chain joins TRBV6-5 to TRBJ2-7; unclear D gene. Germline V gene lookup returns CDR1 MNHEY and CDR2 SVGAGI. This CDR3 contains 11 residues. The ends were cut back, 3 bases at V and 5 bases at J, with 5 bases in the middle. CDR3: CASSYYDEQYF. The CDR3 DNA sequence: TGTGCCAGCAGTTATTACGACGAGCAGTACTTC.

This chain connects TRBV2 to TRBJ2-5; maybe TRBD2 (5 bases). The CDR3 length is 14 residues. V was trimmed by 3 bases and J by 0 bases, leaving 8 bases between them. Germline V gene sequence: CDR1 SNHLY, CDR2 FYNNEI. The CDR3, as DNA: TGTGCCAGCAGTGAGGACTCATACCAAGAGACCCAGTACTTC. Its translation is CASSEDSYQETQYF.

V usage is TRBV19 and J usage is TRBJ2-1; 7 positions match TRBD2. V lost 3 bases and J lost 5; bases outside the gene matches: 4. This CDR3 is 14 amino acids long. Germline CDR1 is LNHDA and CDR2 is SQIVND (reference sequence). The CDR3 DNA follows: TGTGCCAGTAGTATCGGGGGGTTGAACAATGAGCAGTTCTTC. Amino acid sequence: CASSIGGLNNEQFF.

The chain carries TRBV5-6 and TRBJ2-1; TRBD2 matches 10 bases. From germline, CDR1 is SGHDT and CDR2 YYEEEE. This CDR3 is built from 15 residues. Losses at the gene ends were 4 bases for V and 7 bases for J; bases not matched to a gene: 8. The CDR3: CASSRSGGADNEQFF. The CDR3, as DNA: TGTGCCAGCAGCCGCAGCGGGGGGGCGGATAATGAGCAGTTCTTC.